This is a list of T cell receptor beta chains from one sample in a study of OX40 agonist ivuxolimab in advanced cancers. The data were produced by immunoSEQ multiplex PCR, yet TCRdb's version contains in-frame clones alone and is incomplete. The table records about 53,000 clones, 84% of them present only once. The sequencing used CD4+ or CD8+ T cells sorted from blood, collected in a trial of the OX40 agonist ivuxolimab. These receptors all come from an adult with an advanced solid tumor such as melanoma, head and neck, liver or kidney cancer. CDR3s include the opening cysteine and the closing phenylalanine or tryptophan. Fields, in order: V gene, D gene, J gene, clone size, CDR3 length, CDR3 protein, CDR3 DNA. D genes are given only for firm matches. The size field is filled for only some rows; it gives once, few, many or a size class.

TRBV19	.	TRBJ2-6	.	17	CASSNLRAKTGANVLTF	TGTGCCAGTAGTAACCTCCGGGCAAAAACGGGGGCCAACGTCCTGACTTTC
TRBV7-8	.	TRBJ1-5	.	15	CASSLQGRRDQPQHF	TGTGCCAGCAGCCTTCAAGGACGGCGGGATCAGCCCCAGCATTTT
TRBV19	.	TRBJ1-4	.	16	CASSPRPGPQTEKLFF	TGTGCCAGTAGTCCTCGTCCGGGACCCCAAACTGAAAAACTGTTTTTT
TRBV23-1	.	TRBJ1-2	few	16	CASSLLRDPTNYGYTF	TGCGCCAGCAGTCTCCTCAGGGACCCCACTAACTATGGCTACACCTTC
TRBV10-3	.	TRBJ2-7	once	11	CAISEGYEQYF	TGTGCCATCAGTGAAGGATACGAGCAGTACTTC
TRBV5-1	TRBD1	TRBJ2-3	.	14	CASSLGQGGDTQYF	TGCGCCAGCAGCCTGGGACAGGGTGGGGATACGCAGTATTTT
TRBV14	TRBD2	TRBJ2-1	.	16	CASSQRLAGATNEQFF	TGTGCCAGCAGCCAGCGACTAGCGGGAGCGACCAATGAGCAGTTCTTC
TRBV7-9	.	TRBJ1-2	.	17	CASSPRARVGPNYGYTF	TGTGCCAGCAGCCCCCGAGCCCGGGTGGGACCCAACTATGGCTACACCTTC
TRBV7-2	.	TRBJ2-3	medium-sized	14	CASSLAGHTDTQYF	TGTGCCAGCAGCTTGGCGGGCCACACAGATACGCAGTATTTT
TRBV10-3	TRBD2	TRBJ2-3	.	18	CAISDGTSGSKGTDTQYF	TGTGCCATCAGTGATGGGACTAGCGGGAGTAAGGGCACAGATACGCAGTATTTT
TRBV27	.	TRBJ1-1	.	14	CASSPSRQATEAFF	TGTGCCAGCAGTCCATCTAGACAGGCCACTGAAGCTTTCTTT
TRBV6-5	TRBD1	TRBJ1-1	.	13	CASRSGQPGEAFF	TGTGCCAGCAGATCGGGACAGCCCGGGGAAGCTTTCTTT
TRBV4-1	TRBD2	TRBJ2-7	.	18	CASSPFPIAGGVVYEQYF	TGCGCCAGCAGCCCCTTTCCAATAGCGGGAGGTGTCGTTTACGAGCAGTACTTC
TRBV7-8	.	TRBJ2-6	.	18	CASPNPGPRNSGANVLTF	TGTGCCAGCCCCAATCCGGGACCGAGGAATTCTGGGGCCAACGTCCTGACTTTC
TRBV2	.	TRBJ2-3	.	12	CASRGTTDTQYF	TGTGCCAGCAGGGGGACCACAGATACGCAGTATTTT
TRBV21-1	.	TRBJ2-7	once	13	CASSRTGVGEQYF	TGTGCCAGCAGCCGGACAGGGGTCGGCGAGCAGTACTTC
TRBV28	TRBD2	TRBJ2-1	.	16	CASPAPLSSGDNEQFF	TGTGCCAGCCCAGCCCCCCTGTCTAGCGGGGACAATGAGCAGTTCTTC
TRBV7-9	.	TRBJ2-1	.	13	CASSLTGPNEQFF	TGTGCCAGCAGCTTAACAGGGCCGAATGAGCAGTTCTTC
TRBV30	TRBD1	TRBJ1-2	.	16	CAWSLQTGTANYGYTF	TGTGCCTGGAGTTTACAGACCGGGACAGCCAATTATGGCTACACCTTC
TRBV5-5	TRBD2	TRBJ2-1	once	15	CASSLAVVAGAEQFF	TGTGCCAGCAGCTTGGCGGTGGTAGCGGGAGCTGAGCAGTTCTTC
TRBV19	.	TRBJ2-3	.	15	CASSIESGEADTQYF	TGTGCCAGTAGTATAGAATCGGGAGAGGCAGATACGCAGTATTTT
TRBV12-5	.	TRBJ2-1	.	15	CASGLRSDAYNEQFF	TGTGCTAGTGGACTCAGATCGGATGCCTACAATGAGCAGTTCTTC
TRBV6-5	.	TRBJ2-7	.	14	CASSPGVGAYEQYF	TGTGCCAGCAGCCCAGGGGTGGGGGCCTACGAGCAGTACTTC
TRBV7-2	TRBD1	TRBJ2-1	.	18	CASSLSGTGGFPYNEQFF	TGTGCCAGCAGCTTAAGCGGGACAGGGGGCTTCCCCTACAATGAGCAGTTCTTC
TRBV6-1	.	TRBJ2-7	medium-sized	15	CASSEMGGHSYEQYF	TGTGCCAGCAGTGAAATGGGGGGGCACTCCTACGAGCAGTACTTC
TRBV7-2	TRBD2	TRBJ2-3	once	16	CASSLVPGGGADTQYF	TGTGCCAGCAGCTTAGTTCCGGGAGGGGGGGCAGATACGCAGTATTTT
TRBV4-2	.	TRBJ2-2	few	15	CASRLSGLNTGELFF	TGTGCCAGCAGATTGAGCGGCCTGAACACCGGGGAGCTGTTTTTT
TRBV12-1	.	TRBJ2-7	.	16	CASSFYSAGESYEQYF	TGTGCCAGCAGCTTTTATTCGGCGGGAGAGTCCTACGAGCAGTACTTC
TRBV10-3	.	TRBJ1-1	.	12	CAISESVTEAFF	TGTGCCATCAGTGAATCCGTCACTGAAGCTTTCTTT
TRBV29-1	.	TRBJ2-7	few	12	CSVNQGSYEQYF	TGCAGCGTAAACCAGGGATCCTACGAGCAGTACTTC
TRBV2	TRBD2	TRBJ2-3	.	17	CASSTGPSGRSTDTQYF	TGTGCCAGCAGCACCGGGCCTAGCGGGAGAAGCACAGATACGCAGTATTTT
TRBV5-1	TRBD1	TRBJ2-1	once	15	CASSPDRGGSNEQFF	TGCGCCAGCAGCCCGGACAGGGGGGGGTCCAATGAGCAGTTCTTC
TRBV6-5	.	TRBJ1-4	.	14	CASRSGAKGEKLFF	TGTGCCAGCAGATCAGGGGCTAAGGGAGAAAAACTGTTTTTT
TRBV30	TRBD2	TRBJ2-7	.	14	CAWSGRTSFYEQYF	TGTGCCTGGAGCGGACGGACTAGCTTCTACGAGCAGTACTTC
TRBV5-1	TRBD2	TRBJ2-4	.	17	CASSLDRTSGSKNIQYF	TGCGCCAGCAGCTTGGATCGGACTAGCGGGAGCAAAAACATTCAGTACTTC
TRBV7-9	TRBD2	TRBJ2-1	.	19	CASSLGGLAGRSSYNEQFF	TGTGCCAGCAGCTTAGGGGGGTTAGCGGGACGTAGCTCCTACAATGAGCAGTTCTTC
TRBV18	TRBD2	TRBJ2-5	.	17	CASSPPTTRGAWETQYF	TGTGCCAGCTCACCTCCAACTACGCGGGGGGCGTGGGAGACCCAGTACTTC
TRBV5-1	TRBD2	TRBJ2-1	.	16	CASSLGAGGAYNEQFF	TGCGCCAGCAGCTTGGGTGCGGGAGGGGCCTACAATGAGCAGTTCTTC
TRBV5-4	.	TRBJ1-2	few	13	CASSSTANYGYTF	TGTGCCAGCAGCTCGACAGCAAACTATGGCTACACCTTC
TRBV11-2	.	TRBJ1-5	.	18	CASSLETRGRRGNQPQHF	TGTGCCAGCAGCTTAGAGACGAGGGGCCGACGGGGCAATCAGCCCCAGCATTTT
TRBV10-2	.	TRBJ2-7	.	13	CASSSGRDYEQYF	TGCGCCAGCAGCTCTGGCAGGGACTACGAGCAGTACTTC
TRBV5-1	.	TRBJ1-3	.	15	CASSLAGMRGNTIYF	TGCGCCAGCAGCTTGGCCGGCATGAGGGGAAACACCATATATTTT
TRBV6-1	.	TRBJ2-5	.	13	CASELAFQETQYF	TGTGCCAGCGAACTAGCATTCCAAGAGACCCAGTACTTC
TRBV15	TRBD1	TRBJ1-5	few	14	CATSRGQGEKPQHF	TGTGCCACCAGCAGGGGACAGGGGGAAAAGCCCCAGCATTTT
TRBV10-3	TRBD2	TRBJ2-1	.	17	CAISVASGGNSYNEQFF	TGTGCCATCAGTGTAGCTAGCGGGGGTAACTCCTACAATGAGCAGTTCTTC
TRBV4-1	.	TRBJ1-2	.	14	CASSQVGVNYGYTF	TGCGCCAGCAGCCAAGTAGGGGTCAACTATGGCTACACCTTC
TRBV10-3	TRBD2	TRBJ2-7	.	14	CAIRSGLAGDEQYF	TGTGCCATCAGATCTGGACTAGCGGGGGACGAGCAGTACTTC